This passage covers 23 T cell receptor beta chains from one sample sequenced in a study of blood T cell repertoires in COVID-19. Using immunoSEQ multiplex PCR, the repertoire was profiled, and TCRdb retains in-frame clones only, with some absent. The table has over 120,000 clones, around 84% seen once. Material: peripheral blood. Receptors were obtained from a human donor with acute or convalescent COVID-19. The donor label of this sample is uncertain.

This clone was observed once. The V and J genes are TRBV28 and TRBJ2-2; D may be TRBD2 (5 bases). Per the germline V gene, CDR1 is MDHEN and CDR2 is SYDVKM. This CDR3 contains 14 residues. V shed 3 bases and J shed 1 base, with 6 bases lying between them. CDR3 sequence (DNA): TGTGCCAGCAGTTTTCGGGGGAACACCGGGGAGCTGTTTTTT. Translated: CASSFRGNTGELFF.

The genes are TRBV5-5 and TRBJ1-1; D might be TRBD1 (5 bases). The ends were cut back, 4 bases at V and 0 bases at J, with 13 bases in the middle. The length of the CDR3 is 15 residues. Germline loops: CDR1 SGHKS, CDR2 YYEKEE (reference sequence). This chain's CDR3 is CASSPTGLLNTEAFF. The CDR3 bases are TGTGCCAGCAGCCCCACGGGACTTTTGAACACTGAAGCTTTCTTT.

This clone was detected a few times. The chain joins TRBV2 to TRBJ1-5, with a possible D match to TRBD1 (6 bases). The germline V gene has CDR1 SNHLY and CDR2 FYNNEI. V was clipped by 6 bases and J by 3 bases, with 15 bases between them. The CDR3 loop spans 15 amino acids. CDR3 coding DNA: TGTGCCAGCAGCCGGGAGGACAGATTCAATCAGCCCCAGCATTTT. This translates into CASSREDRFNQPQHF.

This clone was seen only a few times. This chain links TRBV19 with TRBJ1-2; D gene unclear. The germline V gene has CDR1 LNHDA and CDR2 SQIVND (reference sequence). This CDR3 is built from 15 residues. The V end was cut by 8 bases, the J end by 5 bases, with 21 bases between. CDR3 residues: CASADETTSLYGYTF. The CDR3 coding sequence is TGTGCCAGTGCCGATGAGACAACCTCGCTGTATGGCTACACCTTC.

The V gene is TRBV5-8, the J gene TRBJ2-3; D call uncertain. CDR1 and CDR2 from the germline V gene are SGHTS and YDEGEE. V was pared by 1 base and J by 0 bases, with 9 bases between. CDR3 length: 15 residues. Written as DNA, the CDR3 is TGTGCCAGCAGCTTGCTACTTCCCAGCACAGATACGCAGTATTTT. As protein: CASSLLLPSTDTQYF.

The chain couples TRBV9 to TRBJ2-1; D not certain. CDR1 is SGDLS, CDR2 YYNGEE, per germline. The CDR3 has 16 residues. The V and J ends lost 3 bases and 0 bases respectively, with 13 bases between them. CDR3 DNA sequence: TGTGCCAGCAGCGACTTCGGAGTATACTCCTACAATGAGCAGTTCTTC. Amino acid sequence: CASSDFGVYSYNEQFF.

This chain uses TRBV19 with TRBJ1-5; the D gene is possibly TRBD1 (6 bases). V lost 2 bases, J lost 3 bases, and 14 bases lay in between. CDR1 and CDR2 (germline): LNHDA, SQIVND (reference sequence). The CDR3 is 16 residues long. Here the CDR3 DNA reads TGTGCCAGTAGTATAAGGGCAGGGGCCTTCAATCAGCCCCAGCATTTT. Its protein product is CASSIRAGAFNQPQHF.

This clone showed up just a few times. The rearrangement joins TRBV19 to TRBJ1-6; unclear D gene. Per the germline V gene, CDR1 is LNHDA and CDR2 is SQIVND (reference sequence). The V end lost 3 bases, the J end lost 10 bases, and 16 bases lay between the germline ends. The CDR3 is made up of 15 amino acids. The CDR3: CASSINRQVGSPLHF. CDR3 DNA sequence: TGTGCCAGTAGTATTAATAGGCAGGTTGGCTCACCCCTCCACTTT.

The V call is TRBV5-4, the J call TRBJ2-5, with 11 bases matching TRBD1. J lost 4 bases, V lost 5 bases, and 7 bases had no gene match. The germline CDR1 and CDR2 sequences are SGHNT and YYREEE (reference sequence). There are 15 residues in the CDR3. CDR3 residues: CASSSPDRGLETQYF. CDR3 DNA: TGTGCCAGCAGTTCCCCGGACAGGGGGCTAGAGACCCAGTACTTC. Drawing the rest from reference TRBV5-4 and TRBJ2-5, the complete variable domain is ETGVTQSPTHLIKTRGQQVTLRCSSQSGHNTVSWYQQALGQGPQFIFQYYREEENGRGNFPPRFSGLQFPNYSSELNVNALELDDSALYLCASSSPDRGLETQYFGPGTRLLVL.

The chain uses TRBV18 and TRBJ2-7, with TRBD1 matching over 8 bases. Germline CDR1 and CDR2: KGHSH and LQKENI. Germline trimming cut 3 bases from V and 7 bases from J; bases unmatched to any gene: 11. This CDR3 contains 15 residues. The CDR3 coding sequence is TGTGCCAGCTCACCGGACAGGGCTTTATTTGGGGAGCAGTACGTC. Its protein is CASSPDRALFGEQYV.

In its sample, this clone was seen once. The chain recombines TRBV29-1 with TRBJ1-1; D is possibly TRBD1 (6 bases). This CDR3 spans 11 amino acids. Germline loops: CDR1 SQVTM, CDR2 ANQGSEA. V was trimmed by 5 bases and J by 4 bases, leaving 8 bases between them. The CDR3 bases are TGCAGCGTTAGAGGGGGCACTGAAGCTTTCTTT. Encoded protein: CSVRGGTEAFF.

This chain uses TRBV6-1 with TRBJ1-4; D is uncertain. This CDR3 spans 14 amino acids. Germline lookup yields CDR1 MNHNS and CDR2 SASEGT. The V end lost 1 base, the J end lost 8 bases, and 11 bases lay between the germline ends. CDR3 residues: CASSEEPLYEKLFF. The CDR3 coding sequence is TGTGCCAGCAGTGAAGAGCCCCTCTACGAAAAACTGTTTTTT.

This clone was seen many times. The chain combines TRBV7-3 with TRBJ2-1; a possible D gene is TRBD1 (5 bases). The CDR3 contains 12 residues. With 6 bases removed from V and 7 bases from J, the gap between germline ends came to 10 bases. From germline, CDR1 is SGHTA and CDR2 FQGTGA. The CDR3 DNA is TGTGCCAGCAGGGGGCGTGGAAATGAGCAGTTCTTC. This encodes CASRGRGNEQFF.

This clone appeared a single time. The gene calls are TRBV3-1 (or the pseudogene TRBV3-2) and TRBJ1-2, with D maybe TRBD1 (5 bases). This CDR3 is built from 16 residues. V was pared by 1 base and J by 8 bases, with 20 bases between. CDR1 is LGHDT and CDR2 is YNNKEL in the germline V gene (reference sequence). The CDR3 sequence: CASSQGSSGVVGGYTF. DNA for the CDR3: TGTGCCAGCAGCCAAGGTTCTTCGGGGGTGGTCGGCGGCTACACCTTC.

The chain uses TRBV19 and TRBJ1-1; D is ambiguous. Trimming left V 7 bases short and J 1 base short, with 4 bases between. Germline CDR1 is LNHDA and CDR2 is SQIVND (reference sequence). The CDR3 sequence is 11 residues long. The CDR3 reads CASTGNTEAFF. CDR3 sequence (DNA): TGTGCCAGTACAGGGAACACTGAAGCTTTCTTT.

The chain employs TRBV21-1 and TRBJ2-7; the table names TRBD2, a call not compared with the DNA. TRBV21-1 is a known pseudogene. The CDR3 is 15 residues long. CDR3 region: CAREQRNPGPYEQYV. As DNA, the CDR3 is TGTGCCAGAGAGCAGCGGAATCCAGGACCGTACGAGCAGTACGTC.

CDR3 loop: CASSSYYPGTGRQGQETQYF. Here the CDR3 DNA reads TGCGCCAGCAGCTCGTACTACCCCGGGACAGGGAGGCAGGGGCAAGAGACCCAGTACTTC. This chain joins TRBV5-1 and TRBJ2-5, with 9 bases aligning to TRBD1. The V gene's germline CDR1 is SGHRS and CDR2 YFSETQ. CDR3 length: 20 residues. V dropped 3 bases and J dropped 2; count of bases not matched to a gene: 20.

This rearrangement joins TRBV30 to TRBJ2-1, with D possibly TRBD2 on 5 matching bases. V lost 0 bases, J lost 15 bases, and 15 bases lay in between. In germline, CDR1 is GTSNPN, CDR2 SVGIG (reference sequence). This CDR3 has 12 residues. CDR3 amino acids: CAWSVSVIALFF. CDR3 in DNA: TGTGCCTGGAGTGTATCCGTGATAGCGTTGTTCTTC.

The chain combines TRBV5-4 with TRBJ2-7; 7 bases are shared with TRBD1. Looked up from germline, CDR1 is SGHNT and CDR2 is YYREEE (reference sequence). The ends lost 4 bases at V and 2 bases at J; junction bases unmatched: 9. The CDR3 is 15 residues long. Here the CDR3 reads CASSKKRQGAYEQYF. The DNA of the CDR3 is TGTGCCAGCAGCAAGAAGCGACAGGGAGCCTACGAGCAGTACTTC.

This clone occurred a few times. The genes are TRBV4-3 and TRBJ1-1; D ambiguous. The CDR3 extends over 14 amino acids. V was pared by 1 base and J by 0 bases, with 6 bases between. Germline V gives CDR1 LGHNA, CDR2 YSLEER. In DNA form, the CDR3 reads TGCGCCAGCAGCCAAGGGGAGCTGAACACTGAAGCTTTCTTT. Translation: CASSQGELNTEAFF.

The CDR3 is CASSLTGTEQYV. CDR3 DNA: TGTGCCAGCTCACTTACCGGGACAGAGCAGTACGTC. This rearrangement joins TRBV18 to TRBJ2-7, with D perhaps matching TRBD1 (6 bases). Germline CDR1 reads KGHSH; CDR2 reads LQKENI. The CDR3 contains 12 residues. V lost 4 bases, J lost 7 bases, and 11 bases lay in between.

The gene calls are TRBV29-1 and TRBJ1-1; D unresolved. Germline values: CDR1 SQVTM, CDR2 ANQGSEA. Trimming removed 0 bases at V and 0 bases at J, with 5 bases between. CDR3 size: 13 residues. The DNA of the CDR3 is TGCAGCGTTGAAGATCAGATGAACACTGAAGCTTTCTTT. Residues: CSVEDQMNTEAFF.

This chain joins TRBV7-2 and TRBJ2-1; D unresolved. V was clipped by 5 bases and J by 7 bases, with 12 bases between them. The CDR3 is made up of 13 amino acids. The V gene's germline CDR1 is SGHTA and CDR2 FQGNSA. For the CDR3, the DNA is TGTGCCAGCAGCCCTTCGACCGGGAATGAGCAGTTCTTC. This codes for CASSPSTGNEQFF.